This TCR beta chain comes out of a study of T-cell reconstitution after alpha-beta-depleted transplantation in children. This clonotype came up many times. A TCRbeta library incorporating unique molecular identifiers was prepared. TCRdb used MiXCR to reprocess the PCR reads, holding one entry per CDR3 protein. The sample consists of hundreds of thousands of distinct CDR3 sequences, more than 10% of them appearing once. Germline CDR1 and CDR2: DFQATT and SNEGSKA (reference sequence). Trimming took off 6 bases at V and 4 bases at J, with 12 bases between the two ends. CDR3 length equals 12 residues. The sequence was collected from a human donor who donated a stem cell graft to a child with Fanconi anemia. V is TRBV20-1 and J is TRBJ1-2, with D uncertain. The specimen was PBMCs, collected from the stem cell graft. The CDR3 sequence is CSARRASYGYTF. The DNA for the CDR3 is TGCAGTGCCCGGAGGGCTTCCTATGGCTACACCTTC.